These 9 T cell receptor beta chains share one sample of origin, sequenced in a study of CD8+CD57+ T cells in acquired aplastic anemia. CDR3 and TCR beta VDJ profiling relied on genomic DNA as the template. TCRdb passed the reads through MiXCR, listing each CDR3 protein once. The table has 200,000 or so distinct CDR3 sequences, less than 65% seen once. Sequencing was performed on sorted CD4+, CD8+, or CD8+CD57+ T cells (not recorded which) from PBMCs. All receptors derive from a human donor with severe aplastic anemia or a healthy control (not recorded which).

With respect to this clonotype: One junction end disagrees with the germline gene, perhaps due to a read error. The chain is built from TRBV7-7 and TRBJ2-7; no firm D call. The CDR3 covers 13 residues. CDR1 and CDR2 (germline): SSHAT, FNYEAQ (reference sequence). The CDR3: CASSSSQGYEQYF. In nucleotides, the CDR3 is TGTGCTAGCAGCTCCTCACAAGGCTACGAGCAGTACTTC.

This clonotype showed up just once. The chain couples TRBV7-9 to TRBJ2-1; D not resolved. Trimming shortened V by 3 bases and J by 12 bases, and 12 bases separated the two germline ends. Germline V lookup: CDR1 SEHNR, CDR2 FQNEAQ (reference sequence). The CDR3 runs 12 residues. This CDR3 is CASSFNQNLQFF. Here the CDR3 DNA reads TGTGCCAGCAGCTTCAATCAAAACCTGCAGTTCTTC.

CDR3 in DNA: TGCAGTGCTAGACTACAAGAGACCCAGTACTTC. Translated, it gives CSARLQETQYF. The chain employs TRBV20-1 and TRBJ2-5; D unclear. Trimming removed 2 bases from V and 2 bases from J, with 3 bases in between. CDR1 and CDR2 from the germline V gene are DFQATT and SNEGSKA (reference sequence). CDR3 length equals 11 residues.

The CDR3 protein is CASSLSAGTANYGYTF. Here the CDR3 DNA reads TGTGCCAGCAGCTTAAGTGCGGGCACAGCTAACTATGGCTACACCTTC. The rearrangement uses TRBV7-9 and TRBJ1-2; D remains ambiguous. The CDR3 covers 16 residues. CDR1 is SEHNR, CDR2 FQNEAQ, per germline (reference sequence). Trimming cost V 2 bases and J 0 bases, with 13 bases left between them.

The chain uses TRBV4-2 and TRBJ2-7; no clear D gene. Per the germline V gene, CDR1 is LGHNA and CDR2 is YNFKEQ. CDR3 size: 15 residues. Trimming stripped 3 bases from V and 0 bases from J, with 12 bases between. CDR3: CASSQAASVSYEQYF. The CDR3 DNA sequence: TGTGCCAGCAGCCAGGCGGCCAGCGTCTCCTACGAGCAGTACTTC.

The rearrangement links TRBV9 to TRBJ2-5; 8 bases are a match to TRBD2. The CDR3 has 14 residues. Germline V lookup: CDR1 SGDLS, CDR2 YYNGEE. The V segment lost 6 bases and the J segment 2 bases; nucleotides outside the gene matches: 6. CDR3 DNA: TGTGCCAGCAACCTCGGCGGGGGGCAAGAGACCCAGTACTTC. Its translation is CASNLGGGQETQYF.

There are many counts of this clonotype. V gene TRBV10-2 combines with J gene TRBJ1-5; 7 nucleotides line up with TRBD1. CDR1 and CDR2 (germline): WSHSY, SAAADI. This CDR3 comprises 15 residues. J lost 2 bases, V lost 2 bases, and 3 bases had no gene match. CDR3 protein: CASSETGQGNQPQHF. CDR3 sequence (DNA): TGCGCCAGCAGTGAGACTGGACAGGGCAATCAGCCCCAGCATTTT.

This sequence joins TRBV29-1 and TRBJ1-2; 9 bases are a match to TRBD1. V lost 4 bases and J lost 5; bases outside the gene matches: 2. This CDR3 has 12 amino acids. Germline assignment: CDR1 SQVTM and CDR2 ANQGSEA. CDR3 nucleotides: TGCAGCGTTGGTGGACAGGGGTATGGCTACACCTTC. As protein: CSVGGQGYGYTF.

This chain joins TRBV5-1 and TRBJ1-5, with D possibly being TRBD1 (5 bases). The CDR3 extends over 13 amino acids. CDR1 is SGHRS and CDR2 is YFSETQ in the germline V gene. Between the trimmed V and J ends, which lost 4 bases and 5 bases, there was a span of 10 bases. The CDR3, as DNA: TGCGCCAGCAGCGAGGGGAACCATCAGCCCCAGCATTTT. Translation gives CASSEGNHQPQHF.